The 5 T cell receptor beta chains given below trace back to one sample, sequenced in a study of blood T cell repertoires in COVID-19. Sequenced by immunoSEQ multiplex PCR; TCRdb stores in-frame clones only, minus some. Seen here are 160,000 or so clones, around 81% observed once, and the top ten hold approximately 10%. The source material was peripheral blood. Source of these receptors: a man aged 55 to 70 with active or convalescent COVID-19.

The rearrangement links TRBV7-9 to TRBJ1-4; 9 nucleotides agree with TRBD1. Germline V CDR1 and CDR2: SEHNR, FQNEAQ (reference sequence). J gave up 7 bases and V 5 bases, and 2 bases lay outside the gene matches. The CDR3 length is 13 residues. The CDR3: CASSRGQGEKLFF. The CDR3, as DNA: TGTGCCAGCAGCCGGGGACAGGGTGAAAAACTGTTTTTT.

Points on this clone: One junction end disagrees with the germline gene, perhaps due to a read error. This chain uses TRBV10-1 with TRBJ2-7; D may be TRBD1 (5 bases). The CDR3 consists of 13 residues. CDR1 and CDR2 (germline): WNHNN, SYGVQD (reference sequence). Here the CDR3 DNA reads TGCGCCAGCAGTGCCGCGACAGTAACCCTACCCGTCTTC. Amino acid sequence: CASSAATVTLPVF.

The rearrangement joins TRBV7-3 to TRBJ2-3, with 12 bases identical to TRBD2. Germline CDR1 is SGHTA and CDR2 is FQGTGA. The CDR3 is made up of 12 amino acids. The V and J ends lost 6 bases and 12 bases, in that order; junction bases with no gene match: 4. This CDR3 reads CASSGLAGSQYF. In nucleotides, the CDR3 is TGTGCCAGCAGTGGACTAGCGGGGTCCCAGTATTTT.

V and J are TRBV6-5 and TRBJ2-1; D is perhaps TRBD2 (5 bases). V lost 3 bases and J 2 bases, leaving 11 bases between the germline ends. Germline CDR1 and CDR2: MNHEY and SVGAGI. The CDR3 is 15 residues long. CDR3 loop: CASSYSGNPYNEQFF. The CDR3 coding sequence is TGTGCCAGCAGTTATTCGGGGAACCCCTACAATGAGCAGTTCTTC.

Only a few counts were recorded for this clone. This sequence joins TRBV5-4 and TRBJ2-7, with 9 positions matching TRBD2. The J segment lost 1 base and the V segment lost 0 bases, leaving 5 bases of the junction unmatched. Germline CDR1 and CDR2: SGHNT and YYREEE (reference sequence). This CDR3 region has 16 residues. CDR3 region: CASSLDGTSSSYEQYF. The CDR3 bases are TGTGCCAGCAGCTTGGATGGGACTAGCTCTTCCTACGAGCAGTACTTC.